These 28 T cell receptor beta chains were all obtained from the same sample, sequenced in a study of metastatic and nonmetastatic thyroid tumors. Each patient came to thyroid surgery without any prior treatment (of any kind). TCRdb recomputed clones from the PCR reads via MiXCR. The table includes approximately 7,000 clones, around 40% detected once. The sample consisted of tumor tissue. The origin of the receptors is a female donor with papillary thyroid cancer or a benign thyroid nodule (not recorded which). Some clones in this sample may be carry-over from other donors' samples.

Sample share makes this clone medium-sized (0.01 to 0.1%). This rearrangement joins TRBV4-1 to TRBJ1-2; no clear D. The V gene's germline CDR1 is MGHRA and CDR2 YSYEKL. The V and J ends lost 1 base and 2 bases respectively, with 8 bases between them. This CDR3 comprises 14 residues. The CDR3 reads CASSQVIANYGYTF. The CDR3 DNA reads TGCGCCAGCAGCCAAGTCATCGCCAACTATGGCTACACCTTC.

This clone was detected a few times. This CDR3 is CASSPTGQGFDYGYTF. For the CDR3, the DNA is TGTGCCAGCTCACCTACAGGACAGGGGTTCGACTATGGCTACACCTTC. The chain joins TRBV18 to TRBJ1-2, with 9 bases lining up with TRBD1. The ends lost 3 bases at V and 3 bases at J; junction bases unmatched: 8. The CDR3 is made up of 16 amino acids. Germline V gives CDR1 KGHSH, CDR2 LQKENI.

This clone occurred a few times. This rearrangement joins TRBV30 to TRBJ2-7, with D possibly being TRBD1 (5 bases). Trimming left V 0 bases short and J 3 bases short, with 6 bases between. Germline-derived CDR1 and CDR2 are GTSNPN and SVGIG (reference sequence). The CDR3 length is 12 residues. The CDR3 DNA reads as TGTGCCTGGAGTGTCCAGGGCTACGAGCAGTACTTC. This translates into CAWSVQGYEQYF.

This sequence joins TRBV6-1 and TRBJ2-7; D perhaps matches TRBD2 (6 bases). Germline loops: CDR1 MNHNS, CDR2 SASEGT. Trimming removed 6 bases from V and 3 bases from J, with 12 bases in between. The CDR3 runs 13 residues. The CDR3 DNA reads TGTGCCAGCAGGTGGGACTTGGGCTACGAGCAGTACTTC. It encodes CASRWDLGYEQYF.

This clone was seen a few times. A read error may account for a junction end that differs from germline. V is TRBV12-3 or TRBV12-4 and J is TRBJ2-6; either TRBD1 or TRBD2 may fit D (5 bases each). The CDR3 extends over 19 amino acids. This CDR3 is CASSFWLEVGKSGANFLTF. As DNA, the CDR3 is TGTGCCAGCAGTTTTTGGTTGGAGGTCGGGAAGTCTGGGGCCAACTTCCTGACTTTC.

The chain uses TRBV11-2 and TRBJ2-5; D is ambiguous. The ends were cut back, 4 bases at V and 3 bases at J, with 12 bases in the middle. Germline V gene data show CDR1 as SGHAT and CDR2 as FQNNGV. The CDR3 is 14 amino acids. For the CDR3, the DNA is TGTGCCAGCAGCTCAGAATGGAGAGAAGAGACCCAGTACTTC. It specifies CASSSEWREETQYF.

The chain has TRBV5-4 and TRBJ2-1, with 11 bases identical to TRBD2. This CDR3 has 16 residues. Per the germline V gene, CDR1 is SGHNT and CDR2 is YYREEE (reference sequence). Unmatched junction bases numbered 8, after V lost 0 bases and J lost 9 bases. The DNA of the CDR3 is TGTGCCAGCAGCTTGGCCATCTCCCTAGCGGGAGGTGAGCAGTTCTTC. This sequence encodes CASSLAISLAGGEQFF.

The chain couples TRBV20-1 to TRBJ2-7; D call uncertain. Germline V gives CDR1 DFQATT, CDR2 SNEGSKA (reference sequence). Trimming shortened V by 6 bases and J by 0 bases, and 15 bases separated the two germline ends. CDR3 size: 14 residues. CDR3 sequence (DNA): TGCAGTGCCCCCAGGCAGGTCAGCTCCTACGAGCAGTACTTC. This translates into CSAPRQVSSYEQYF.

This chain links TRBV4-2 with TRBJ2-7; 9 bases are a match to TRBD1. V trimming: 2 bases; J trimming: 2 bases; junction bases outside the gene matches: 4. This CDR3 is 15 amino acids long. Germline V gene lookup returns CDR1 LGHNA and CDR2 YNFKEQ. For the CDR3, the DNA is TGTGCCAGCAGCCAACCGGGACAGGGAACCTACGAGCAGTACTTC. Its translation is CASSQPGQGTYEQYF.

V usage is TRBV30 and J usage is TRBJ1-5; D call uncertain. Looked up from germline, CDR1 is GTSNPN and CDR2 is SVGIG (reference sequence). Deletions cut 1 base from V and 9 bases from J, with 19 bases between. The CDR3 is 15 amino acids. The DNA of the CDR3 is TGTGCCTGGAGTGCCCTGCCGGCGGTATCAGGGCCCCAGCATTTT. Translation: CAWSALPAVSGPQHF.

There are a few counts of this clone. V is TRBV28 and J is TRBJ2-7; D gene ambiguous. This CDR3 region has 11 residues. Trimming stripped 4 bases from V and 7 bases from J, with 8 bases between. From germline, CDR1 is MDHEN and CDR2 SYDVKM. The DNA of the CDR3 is TGTGCCAGCAGTTCCGGGTGGGAGCAGTACTTC. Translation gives CASSSGWEQYF.

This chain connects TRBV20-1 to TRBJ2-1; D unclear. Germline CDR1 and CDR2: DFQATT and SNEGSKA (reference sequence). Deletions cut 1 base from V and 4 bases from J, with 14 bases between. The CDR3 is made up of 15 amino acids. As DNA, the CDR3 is TGCAGTGCTAGAGCCCCAGCGCTCGATTACAATGAGCAGTTCTTC. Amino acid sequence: CSARAPALDYNEQFF.

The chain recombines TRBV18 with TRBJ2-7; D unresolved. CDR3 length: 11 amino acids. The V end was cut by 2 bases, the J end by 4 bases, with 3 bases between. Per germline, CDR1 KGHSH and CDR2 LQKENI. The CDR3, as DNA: TGTGCCAGCTCACCAGATTACGAGCAGTACTTC. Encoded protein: CASSPDYEQYF.

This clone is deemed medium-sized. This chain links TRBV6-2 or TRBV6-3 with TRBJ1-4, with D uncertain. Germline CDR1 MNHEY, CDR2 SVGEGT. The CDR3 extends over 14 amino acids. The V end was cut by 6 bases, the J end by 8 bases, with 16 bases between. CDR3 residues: CASSSDPVPEKLFF. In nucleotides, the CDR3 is TGTGCCAGCAGCTCTGACCCCGTGCCCGAAAAACTGTTTTTT.

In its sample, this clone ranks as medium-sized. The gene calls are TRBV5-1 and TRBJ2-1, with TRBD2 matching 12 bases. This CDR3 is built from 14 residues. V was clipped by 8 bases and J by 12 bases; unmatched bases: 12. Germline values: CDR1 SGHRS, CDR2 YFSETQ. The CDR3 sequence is CASRTEELAGGQFF. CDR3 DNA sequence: TGCGCCAGTCGTACAGAGGAACTAGCGGGGGGGCAGTTCTTC.

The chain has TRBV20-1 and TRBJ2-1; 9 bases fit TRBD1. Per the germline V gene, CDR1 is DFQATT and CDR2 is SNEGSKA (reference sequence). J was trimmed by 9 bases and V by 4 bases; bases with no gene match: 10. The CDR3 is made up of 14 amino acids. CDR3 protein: CSATTRTGDSEQFF. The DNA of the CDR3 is TGCAGTGCTACCACCCGGACAGGGGACAGTGAGCAGTTCTTC.

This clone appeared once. Here the CDR3 reads CASSQEDRDNQPQHF. CDR3 coding DNA: TGCGCCAGCAGCCAAGAGGACAGGGACAATCAGCCCCAGCATTTT. This sequence joins TRBV4-1 and TRBJ1-5, with 8 bases aligning to TRBD1. This CDR3 has 15 amino acids. Germline CDR1 and CDR2: MGHRA and YSYEKL. After removal of 0 bases from V and 3 bases from J, the junction contained 1 base not matched to a gene.

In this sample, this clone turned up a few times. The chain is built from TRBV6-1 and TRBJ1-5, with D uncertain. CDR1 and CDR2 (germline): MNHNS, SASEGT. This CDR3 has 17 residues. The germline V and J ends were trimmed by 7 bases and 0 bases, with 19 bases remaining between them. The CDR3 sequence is CASTSSRDTDSNQPQHF. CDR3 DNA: TGTGCCAGCACCTCTTCCCGGGATACCGATAGCAATCAGCCCCAGCATTTT.

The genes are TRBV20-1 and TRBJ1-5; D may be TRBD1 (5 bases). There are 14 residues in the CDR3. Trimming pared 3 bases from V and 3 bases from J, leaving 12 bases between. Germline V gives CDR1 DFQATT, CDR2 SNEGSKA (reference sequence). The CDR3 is CSARAGTANQPQHF. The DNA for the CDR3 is TGCAGTGCTAGGGCAGGGACGGCCAATCAGCCCCAGCATTTT.

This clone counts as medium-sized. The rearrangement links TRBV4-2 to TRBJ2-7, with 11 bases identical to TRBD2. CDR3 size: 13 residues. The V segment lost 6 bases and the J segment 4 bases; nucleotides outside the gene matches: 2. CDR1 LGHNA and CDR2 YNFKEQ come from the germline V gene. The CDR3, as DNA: TGTGCCAGCAGTAGCGGGAGGGAATACGAGCAGTACTTC. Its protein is CASSSGREYEQYF.

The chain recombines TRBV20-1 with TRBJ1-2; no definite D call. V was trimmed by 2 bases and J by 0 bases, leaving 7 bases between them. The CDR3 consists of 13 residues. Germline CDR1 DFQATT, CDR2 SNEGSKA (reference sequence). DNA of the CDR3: TGCAGTGCTAGATCCGCCTCTAACTATGGCTACACCTTC. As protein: CSARSASNYGYTF.

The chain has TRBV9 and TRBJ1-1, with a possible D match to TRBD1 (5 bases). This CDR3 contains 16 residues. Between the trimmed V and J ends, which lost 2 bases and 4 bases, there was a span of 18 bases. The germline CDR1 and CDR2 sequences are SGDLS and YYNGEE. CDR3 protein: CASSVIGGWGGTEAFF. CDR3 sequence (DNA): TGTGCCAGCAGCGTTATCGGCGGGTGGGGGGGCACTGAAGCTTTCTTT.

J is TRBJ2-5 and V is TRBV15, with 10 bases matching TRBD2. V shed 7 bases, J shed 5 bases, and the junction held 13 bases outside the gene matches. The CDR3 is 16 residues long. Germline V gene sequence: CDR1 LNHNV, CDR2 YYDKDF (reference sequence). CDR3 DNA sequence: TGTGCCACCATCGGCGGGCATCCGGGACTAGCGGAGACCCAGTACTTC. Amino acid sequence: CATIGGHPGLAETQYF.

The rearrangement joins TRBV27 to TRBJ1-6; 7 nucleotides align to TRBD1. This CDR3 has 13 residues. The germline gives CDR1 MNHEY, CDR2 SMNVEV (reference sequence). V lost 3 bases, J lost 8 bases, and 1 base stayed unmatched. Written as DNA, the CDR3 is TGTGCCAGCAGTTTCGGGACAGATTCACCCCTCCACTTT. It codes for CASSFGTDSPLHF.

CDR3 region: CASSPGTSGTDTQYF. CDR3 coding DNA: TGTGCCAGCTCACCCGGGACTAGCGGCACAGATACGCAGTATTTT. This chain connects TRBV18 to TRBJ2-3, with 10 bases identical to TRBD2. CDR3 length: 15 amino acids. Germline V lookup: CDR1 KGHSH, CDR2 LQKENI. Trimming removed 3 bases from V and 1 base from J; junction bases left unmatched: 1. The whole variable domain, filled in from reference TRBV18 and TRBJ2-3, reads NAGVMQNPRHLVRRRGQEARLRCSPMKGHSHVYWYRQLPEEGLKFMVYLQKENIIDESGMPKERFSAEFPKEGPSILRIQQVVRGDSAAYFCASSPGTSGTDTQYFGPGTRLTVL.

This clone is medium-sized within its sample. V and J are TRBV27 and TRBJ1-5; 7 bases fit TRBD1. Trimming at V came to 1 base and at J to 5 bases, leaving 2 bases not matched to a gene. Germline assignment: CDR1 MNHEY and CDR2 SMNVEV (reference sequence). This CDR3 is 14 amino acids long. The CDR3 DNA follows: TGTGCCAGCAGTTTATACAGGGGCCATCAGCCCCAGCATTTT. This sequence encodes CASSLYRGHQPQHF.

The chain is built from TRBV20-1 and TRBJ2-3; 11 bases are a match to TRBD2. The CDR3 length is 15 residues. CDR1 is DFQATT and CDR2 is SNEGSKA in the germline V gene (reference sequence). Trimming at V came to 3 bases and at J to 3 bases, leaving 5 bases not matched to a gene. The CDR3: CSASPLAGVTDTQYF. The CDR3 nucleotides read TGCAGTGCTAGCCCACTAGCGGGAGTAACAGATACGCAGTATTTT.

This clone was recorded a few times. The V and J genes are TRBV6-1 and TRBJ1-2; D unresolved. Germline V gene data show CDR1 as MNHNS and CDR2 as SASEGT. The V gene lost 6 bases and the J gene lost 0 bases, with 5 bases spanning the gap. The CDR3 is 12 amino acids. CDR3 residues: CASSVANYGYTF. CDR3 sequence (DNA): TGTGCCAGCAGCGTAGCTAACTATGGCTACACCTTC.